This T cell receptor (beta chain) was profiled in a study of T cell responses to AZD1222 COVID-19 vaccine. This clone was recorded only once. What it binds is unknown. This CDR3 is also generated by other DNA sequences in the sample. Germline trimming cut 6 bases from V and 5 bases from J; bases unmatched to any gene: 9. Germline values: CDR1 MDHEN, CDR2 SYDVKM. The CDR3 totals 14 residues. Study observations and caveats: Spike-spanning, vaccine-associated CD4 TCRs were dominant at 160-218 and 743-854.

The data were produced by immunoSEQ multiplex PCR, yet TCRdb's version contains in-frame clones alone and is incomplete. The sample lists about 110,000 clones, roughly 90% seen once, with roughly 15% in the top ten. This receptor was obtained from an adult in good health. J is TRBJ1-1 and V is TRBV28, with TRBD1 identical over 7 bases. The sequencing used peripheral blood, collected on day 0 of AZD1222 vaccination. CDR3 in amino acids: CASSLDRVRTEAFF. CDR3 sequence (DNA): TGTGCCAGCAGCCTCGACAGGGTAAGAACTGAAGCTTTCTTT.